A selection of T cell receptor beta chains follows, all from one sample in a study of blood T cell repertoires in COVID-19. TCRdb's copy holds only in-frame clones and misses some; the assay was immunoSEQ multiplex PCR. The table lists 85,000 to 95,000 clones, 65% to 90% of them singletons, with 15% to 20% in the top ten. Sequenced material: peripheral blood. The receptors were sampled from a woman of 80 years or more with acute or convalescent COVID-19. CDR3s include the opening cysteine and the closing phenylalanine or tryptophan.

v_call	j_call	cdr3_aa
TRBV12-3/TRBV12-4	TRBJ1-3	CASRYNSGNTIYF
TRBV15	TRBJ2-1	CATSRGQGLYNEQFF
TRBV6-5	TRBJ1-2	CASSIGGKANYGYTF
TRBV6-4	TRBJ2-2	CASTMRQGYTGELFF
TRBV12-3/TRBV12-4	TRBJ2-1	CASRHPPGREQFF
TRBV28	TRBJ2-7	CASSSGTGAAYEQYF
TRBV11-3	TRBJ2-1	CASSLSPGRNEQFF
TRBV24-1	TRBJ1-1	CATSDSSAGNTEAFF
TRBV27	TRBJ2-7	CASSLSAGLANTYEQYF
TRBV7-9	TRBJ1-1	CASSSPSSGGASQAFF
TRBV5-1	TRBJ2-7	CASSERGQVYEQYF
TRBV30	TRBJ2-7	CAGKQESYEQYF
TRBV7-8	TRBJ1-2	CASSLEGSSYGYTF
TRBV4-1	TRBJ2-1	CASSQERQVPYNEQFF
TRBV9	TRBJ2-2	CASSGRLTGELFF
TRBV19	TRBJ1-3	CASSTMTGSSGNTIYF